The T cell receptor (beta chain) under discussion was sequenced for a study of radiotherapy plus CTLA-4 blockade in lung cancer (dated by TCRdb to between 2017 and 2018). At the level of the whole study: Among enrolled patients, about 17% had an objective response and 31% reached disease control.

General findings and caveats noted by the study authors: The strongest predictors of response were reported to be early dynamic shifts in blood T cell clones along with a rise in serum interferon-beta following radiation. After treatment with radiotherapy and ipilimumab, TCR clones that originated in tumors expanded in peripheral blood.

This clone was observed a handful of times. This clone's antigen is unknown. Within one base of it there is no much larger clone, and no base qualities were kept. The study tested focal radiation therapy combined with CTLA-4 blockade (ipilimumab) in patients with chemo-refractory metastatic non-small-cell lung cancer. Libraries came from the immunoSEQ multiplex PCR assay. What TCRdb holds here is the immuneACCESS table cut down to in-frame rearrangements. Part of the clones is not present; checked against another copy, under half of the missing clones reflect an unresolved V gene, and the others are unexplained. The sample records 90,000 or so clones, around four fifths of which are singletons. The ten largest clonotypes hold roughly 0.82% of the sample. In the germline V gene, CDR1 corresponds to MDHEN and CDR2 to SYDVKM. V is reduced by 5 bases and J by 7 bases, leaving a spacing of 12 bases between them. The CDR3 measures 12 amino acids from cysteine to phenylalanine. The entry retains the CDR3 DNA only, 36 bases that are in frame from base 1.

The origin of this receptor is a human donor with non-small cell lung cancer who had stable disease on radiotherapy plus ipilimumab. The starting material was peripheral blood, obtained from a patient treated with radiotherapy plus ipilimumab. The chain joins TRBV28 to TRBJ2-7; the D segment may tentatively be TRBD1 or TRBD2, each giving 5 matched bases. This receptor has the CDR3 CASSGASGEQYF. The DNA sequence reads TGTGCCAGCAGTGGGGCCTCGGGGGAGCAGTACTTC.